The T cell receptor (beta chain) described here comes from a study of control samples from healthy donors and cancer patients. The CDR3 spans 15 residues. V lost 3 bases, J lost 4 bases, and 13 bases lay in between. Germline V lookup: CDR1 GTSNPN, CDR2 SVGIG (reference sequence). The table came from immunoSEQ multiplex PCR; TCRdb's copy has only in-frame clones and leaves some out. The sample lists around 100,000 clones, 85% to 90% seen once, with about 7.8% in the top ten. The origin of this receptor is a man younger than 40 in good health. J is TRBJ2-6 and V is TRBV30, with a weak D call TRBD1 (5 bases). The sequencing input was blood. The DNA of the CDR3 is TGTGCCTGGAGGGCGAAGGGGTCCGGGGCCAACGTCCTGACTTTC. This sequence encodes CAWRAKGSGANVLTF.